This entry describes one TCR beta chain. This record comes from a study of cytomegalovirus exposure and HLA in healthy donors. Primers for the PCR totalled 60 Vbeta and 13 Jbeta. TCRdb's table, derived via immunoSEQ multiplex PCR, lists solely in-frame clones and lacks some. Altogether about 130,000 clones are present, around four fifths being singletons, with the ten largest covering approximately 1.1%. The sample was PBMCs. The receptor comes from a boy aged 5-17 years in good health and CMV-seronegative.

The CDR3 coding sequence is TGCGCCAGCAGCACCGGGTCCACAGATACGCAGTATTTT. Protein sequence: CASSTGSTDTQYF. The chain couples TRBV4-1 to TRBJ2-3; D remains ambiguous. Trimming took 5 bases from V and 2 from J, leaving 8 bases between them. This CDR3 spans 13 amino acids. CDR1 MGHRA and CDR2 YSYEKL come from the germline V gene.